This T cell receptor (beta chain) was found in a study of cytomegalovirus exposure and HLA in healthy donors. At the level of the study: Among the roughly 400 genotyped donors, about 81% were placed in the Caucasian-associated ancestry cluster.

The study's findings and limits: Cytomegalovirus status was reportedly diagnosed by the classifier with high specificity and sensitivity. In a later analysis, V- and J-gene trimming of beta chains associated with a DCLRE1C missense variant, replicated independently.

The V gene's germline CDR1 is LGHNA and CDR2 YNFKEQ. The CDR3 is 18 residues long. The ends lost 0 bases at V and 3 bases at J; junction bases unmatched: 12. PCR amplification relied on 60 Vbeta primers (plus 13 Jbeta primers). Assay: immunoSEQ multiplex PCR; the TCRdb copy retains only in-frame clones and omits some. Altogether 150,000 to 200,000 clones are present, about 82% being singletons, with the ten largest covering approximately 2.4%. This clone was picked up a small number of times. What it binds is unknown. Sequenced material: PBMCs. The rearrangement uses TRBV4-2 and TRBJ2-7, with TRBD2 matching 9 bases. The source is a male donor in good health and CMV-seronegative. DNA for the CDR3: TGTGCCAGCAGCCAAGAATTTGACAGACTAGCGGACAACTACGAGCAGTACTTC. It is translated as CASSQEFDRLADNYEQYF.